Shown below are 22 T cell receptor beta chains from a single sample sequenced in a study of response to subunit inactivated influenza vaccine (dated by TCRdb to between 2018 and 2020). To prepare the library, RT-PCR was applied. The reads were generated on an Illumina HiSeq 2500. The raw public reads went through TCRdb reprocessing: fastp at Q25, MiXCR clone calling, in-frame beta chains kept. Rows with one shared CDR3 protein collapse into an entry with the most common genes and DNA. In all, the sample holds more than 600,000 distinct CDR3 sequences, and 18% of those were seen once. Under 13% of the sample goes to the ten largest clones. This material consisted of PBMCs from blood, taken 5 to 6 days after vaccination. The receptors originated from a man in his fifties or sixties who received an inactivated influenza vaccine. Donor details come from another sample of the same person, matched by shared clones.

The chain uses TRBV4-3 and TRBJ2-1; 9 nucleotides align to TRBD2. V shed 4 bases, J shed 8 bases, and the junction held 12 bases outside the gene matches. This CDR3 has 16 amino acids. Germline values: CDR1 LGHNA, CDR2 YSLEER. The CDR3 is CASSRRGVRGGDEQFF. The CDR3 DNA reads TGCGCCAGCAGCCGGCGAGGAGTGCGGGGGGGCGATGAGCAGTTCTTC.

The chain couples TRBV5-1 to TRBJ2-7; the D gene is possibly TRBD2 (6 bases). There are 15 residues in the CDR3. V dropped 4 bases and J dropped 0 bases, with 14 bases sitting between them. Germline CDR1 reads SGHRS; CDR2 reads YFSETQ. The CDR3 coding sequence is TGCGCCAGCAGCCCTGGGGGGTACTCCTCCTACGAGCAGTACTTC. This gives the protein CASSPGGYSSYEQYF. Supplemented by reference TRBV5-1 and TRBJ2-7, the full variable domain reads KAGVTQTPRYLIKTRGQQVTLSCSPISGHRSVSWYQQTPGQGLQFLFEYFSETQRNKGNFPGRFSGRQFSNSRSEMNVSTLELGDSALYLCASSPGGYSSYEQYFGPGTRLTVT.

As DNA, the CDR3 is TGTGCCAGCAGATCGGGAGCCCACCAGCCCCAGCATTTT. It yields the protein CASRSGAHQPQHF. The V and J genes are TRBV12-3 or TRBV12-4 and TRBJ1-5; no reliable D call. Trimming left V 6 bases short and J 7 bases short, with 13 bases between. CDR3 size: 13 residues.

In its sample, this clonotype was seen a few times. The chain joins TRBV10-1 to TRBJ2-1; no definite D call. Deletions cut 3 bases from V and 5 bases from J, with 11 bases between. The CDR3 runs 14 residues. Germline V gene data show CDR1 as WNHNN and CDR2 as SYGVQD (reference sequence). DNA for the CDR3: TGCGCCAGCAGTGAAAGGGTCCCACACAATGAGCAGTTCTTC. It is translated as CASSERVPHNEQFF.

This clonotype was seen at least ten times. The chain carries TRBV20-1 and TRBJ2-7; D unresolved. CDR1 DFQATT and CDR2 SNEGSKA come from the germline V gene (reference sequence). This CDR3 comprises 12 residues. V was cut by 2 bases and J by 2 bases, with 7 bases left in between. DNA of the CDR3: TGCAGTGCTAGAAGGGCAGCCTACGAGCAGTACTTC. Amino acids: CSARRAAYEQYF.

This clonotype was detected many times. The rearrangement uses TRBV20-1 and TRBJ2-7; tentative D call: TRBD2 (5 bases). CDR1 and CDR2 (germline): DFQATT, SNEGSKA (reference sequence). CDR3 length equals 15 residues. V was pared by 0 bases and J by 0 bases, with 12 bases between. The chain's CDR3 is CSARDGGVTSYEQYF. In nucleotides, the CDR3 is TGCAGTGCTAGAGATGGAGGAGTTACCTCCTACGAGCAGTACTTC.

This clonotype was recorded at least ten times. The genes are TRBV29-1 and TRBJ2-7, with TRBD2 matching over 7 bases. V lost 3 bases, J lost 4 bases, and 6 bases stayed unmatched. The CDR3 length is 13 residues. The germline V gene encodes CDR1 SQVTM and CDR2 ANQGSEA. The CDR3 reads CSVDNQGGYEQYF. The CDR3 nucleotides read TGCAGCGTTGATAACCAGGGAGGGTACGAGCAGTACTTC.

The rearrangement links TRBV12-3 or TRBV12-4 to TRBJ2-5, with D perhaps matching TRBD2 (6 bases). The germline V and J ends were trimmed by 3 bases and 5 bases, with 13 bases remaining between them. The CDR3 is 14 residues long. The CDR3 here is CASSLTSRGETQYF. The DNA of the CDR3 is TGTGCCAGCAGTTTGACTAGTAGAGGGGAGACCCAGTACTTC.

This clonotype was observed once. V is TRBV10-1 and J is TRBJ2-1, with TRBD1 matching over 8 bases. Germline V gene lookup returns CDR1 WNHNN and CDR2 SYGVQD (reference sequence). J was trimmed by 1 base and V by 2 bases; bases with no gene match: 7. The CDR3 has 17 amino acids. CDR3 nucleotides: TGCGCCAGCAGTGAGGGCAGGGGGCCTGAGTCCTACAATGAGCAGTTCTTC. Its translation: CASSEGRGPESYNEQFF.

Ten or more counts support this clonotype. This sequence joins TRBV27 and TRBJ2-1, with D tentatively TRBD2 (5 bases). Germline V gene lookup returns CDR1 MNHEY and CDR2 SMNVEV (reference sequence). CDR3 length equals 13 residues. V was shortened by 5 bases and J by 7 bases, with 12 bases between the two germline ends. The CDR3: CASSRGLGNEQFF. The CDR3 coding sequence is TGTGCCAGCAGTCGTGGACTTGGGAATGAGCAGTTCTTC.

This clonotype was counted ten times or more. The rearrangement joins TRBV20-1 to TRBJ2-4; D not certain. This CDR3 is built from 14 residues. Trimming stripped 1 base from V and 4 bases from J, with 11 bases between. CDR1 and CDR2 from the germline V gene are DFQATT and SNEGSKA (reference sequence). CDR3 in amino acids: CSARAVGGKNIQYF. As DNA, the CDR3 is TGCAGTGCTAGAGCCGTTGGCGGAAAAAACATTCAGTACTTC.

As DNA, the CDR3 is TGCAGCGCCCGGACTAGCCTCCTTTACAATGAGCAGTTCTTC. It specifies CSARTSLLYNEQFF. The chain uses TRBV29-1 and TRBJ2-1; 8 bases match TRBD2. The germline V gene has CDR1 SQVTM and CDR2 ANQGSEA. The V gene end was trimmed by 7 bases and the J gene end by 4 bases; junction bases not matched to a gene: 9. This CDR3 is built from 14 residues.

This CDR3 is CASSASYSFRYNEQFF. CDR3 DNA: TGTGCCAGCAGCGCCTCCTACTCTTTCCGTTACAATGAGCAGTTCTTC. The chain recombines TRBV9 with TRBJ2-1; D is unresolved. This CDR3 comprises 16 residues. V was cut by 3 bases and J by 4 bases, with 17 bases left in between. Per germline, CDR1 SGDLS and CDR2 YYNGEE.

This clonotype was detected a few times. The rearrangement uses TRBV25-1 and TRBJ1-1; TRBD1 matches at 7 bases. This CDR3 is built from 16 residues. J was trimmed by 3 bases and V by 4 bases; bases with no gene match: 11. From germline, CDR1 is MGHDK and CDR2 SYGVNS. CDR3 region: CASSGRDRVEDTEAFF. CDR3 DNA sequence: TGTGCCAGCAGTGGCCGGGACAGAGTAGAGGACACTGAAGCTTTCTTT.

This sequence joins TRBV9 and TRBJ1-1; 7 bases align to TRBD1. The CDR3 consists of 15 residues. J was trimmed by 5 bases and V by 1 base; bases with no gene match: 8. Looked up from germline, CDR1 is SGDLS and CDR2 is YYNGEE. CDR3 region: CASSVWAGGGTEAFF. DNA for the CDR3: TGTGCCAGCAGCGTATGGGCAGGGGGAGGGACTGAAGCTTTCTTT.

The chain joins TRBV7-8 to TRBJ1-1; D not resolved. This CDR3 has 14 residues. Looked up from germline, CDR1 is SGHVS and CDR2 is FQNEAQ. V lost 2 bases to trimming and J lost 6 bases, with 13 bases between them. The DNA for the CDR3 is TGTGCCAGCAGCTTACGGAGGGTGAGCCCTGAAGCTTTCTTT. Translation gives CASSLRRVSPEAFF.

The rearrangement links TRBV24-1 to TRBJ2-1, with D unresolved. V was pared by 0 bases and J by 7 bases, with 0 bases between. Germline V CDR1 and CDR2: KGHDR, SFDVKD. The CDR3 consists of 11 residues. The DNA of the CDR3 is TGTGCCACCAGTGATTTGAATGAGCAGTTCTTC. It encodes CATSDLNEQFF.

V and J are TRBV4-3 and TRBJ2-2; D possibly corresponds to TRBD1 (6 bases). The V gene lost 4 bases and the J gene lost 7 bases, with 10 bases spanning the gap. The germline V gene encodes CDR1 LGHNA and CDR2 YSLEER. This CDR3 contains 13 residues. The DNA for the CDR3 is TGCGCCAGCAGCCCAACAGGGTACGGGGAGCTGTTTTTT. Its translation is CASSPTGYGELFF.

This chain links TRBV12-3 or TRBV12-4 with TRBJ2-7, with a tentative D call TRBD2 (7 bases). The V gene lost 2 bases and the J gene lost 5 bases, with 19 bases spanning the gap. CDR3 size: 16 residues. CDR3 coding DNA: TGTGCCAGCAGTTTACTAGGGGGGGGCGCGAAGAACGAGCAGTACTTC. It encodes CASSLLGGGAKNEQYF.

The genes are TRBV9 and TRBJ2-5, with D possibly TRBD2 on 5 matching bases. Germline lookup yields CDR1 SGDLS and CDR2 YYNGEE. The CDR3 is made up of 16 amino acids. Trimming took off 4 bases at V and 4 bases at J, with 20 bases between the two ends. CDR3 residues: CASSPDGGTRRETQYF. The CDR3 DNA sequence: TGTGCCAGCAGCCCCGATGGAGGAACAAGAAGAGAGACCCAGTACTTC.

The chain carries TRBV7-3 and TRBJ2-3; TRBD1 matches at 7 bases. The germline V gene has CDR1 SGHTA and CDR2 FQGTGA. The CDR3 is 14 amino acids. Trimming took 4 bases from V and 4 from J; bases not matched to a gene: 5. CDR3 residues: CASSYTGAADTQYF. Written as DNA, the CDR3 is TGTGCCAGCAGCTATACAGGGGCGGCAGATACGCAGTATTTT.

V usage is TRBV20-1 and J usage is TRBJ2-1; 9 nucleotides align to TRBD1. The ends lost 1 base at V and 8 bases at J; junction bases unmatched: 9. The CDR3 has 15 residues. Germline-derived CDR1 and CDR2 are DFQATT and SNEGSKA (reference sequence). The CDR3, as DNA: TGCAGTGCTAGAGCCCATGGACAGGGGTTCGATGAGCAGTTCTTC. Translating it yields CSARAHGQGFDEQFF.